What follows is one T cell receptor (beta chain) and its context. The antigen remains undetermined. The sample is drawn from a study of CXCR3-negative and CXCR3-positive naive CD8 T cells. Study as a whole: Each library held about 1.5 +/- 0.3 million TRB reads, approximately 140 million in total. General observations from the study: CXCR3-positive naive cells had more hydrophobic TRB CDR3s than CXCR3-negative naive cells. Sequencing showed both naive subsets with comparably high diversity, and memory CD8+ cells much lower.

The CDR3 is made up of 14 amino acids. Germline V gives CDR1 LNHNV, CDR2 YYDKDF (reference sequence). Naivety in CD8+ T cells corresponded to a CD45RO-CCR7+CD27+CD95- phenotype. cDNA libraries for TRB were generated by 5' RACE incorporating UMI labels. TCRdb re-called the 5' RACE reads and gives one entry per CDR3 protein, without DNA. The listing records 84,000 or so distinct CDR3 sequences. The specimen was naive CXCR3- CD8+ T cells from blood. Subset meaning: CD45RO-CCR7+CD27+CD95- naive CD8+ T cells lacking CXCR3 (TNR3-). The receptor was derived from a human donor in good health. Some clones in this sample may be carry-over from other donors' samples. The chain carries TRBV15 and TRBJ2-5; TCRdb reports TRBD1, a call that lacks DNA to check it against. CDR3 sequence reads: CATSRGGGQETQYF.